Many counts were recorded for the clone carrying this T cell receptor beta chain. Its antigen is currently unknown. Since no conserved phenylalanine or tryptophan closes the CDR3, a read error is the likely cause. Germline V CDR1 and CDR2: MDHEN, SYDVKM. Unmatched junction bases numbered 9, after V lost 6 bases and J lost 5 bases. This CDR3 is 15 amino acids long. Time point: persistent/refractory GD, antithyroid drugs over 5 years with positive TRAb. PBMCs provided the RNA from which the TCR library was made. The data derive from a study of regulatory T cells in long-lasting Graves disease. Overall study context: In persistent Graves' disease, antithyroid drugs had been taken for over 5 years and TSH receptor antibodies stayed positive. Whole-study findings and limits: There was favoring of TRBV28, TRBJ1-2 and TRBJ2-5 in persistent disease.

CDR3-region Arm-PCR and iRepertoire HTBI primers produced the TCR beta libraries. TCRdb recomputed calls from the multiplex PCR reads with MiXCR, one row per CDR3 protein. The sample holds 350,000 to 450,000 distinct CDR3 sequences; roughly 20% are singletons and the top ten take around 21%. The sequencing here drew on peripheral blood mononuclear cells (PBMCs), taken when the disease was refractory, from a patient treated with antithyroid drugs. The rearrangement joins TRBV28 to TRBJ2-7, with 11 bases that match TRBD2. The sequence derives from a female donor with Graves disease. This CDR3 is CASRPIAGGPHEQYS. Written as DNA, the CDR3 is TGTGCCAGCAGACCAATAGCGGGAGGGCCACACGAGCAGTACTCC.